These T cell receptor beta chains were read from a single sample in a study of CD8 T cells in ankylosing spondylitis. TCRdb re-analysed the 5' RACE reads in MiXCR, keeping a single row per CDR3 protein. The sample consists of about 340,000 distinct CDR3 sequences, more than 20% of them appearing once. Sequenced material: blood, either unsorted or a sorted T cell fraction (not recorded which). Receptor source: a male donor with ankylosing spondylitis or in good health (not recorded which). The CDR3 runs from the conserved cysteine through the conserved F or W. The D gene is left open where the match is weak. Clone size is given for some rows only: seen once, a few or many times, or a class if the clone is expanded.

d_gene	abundance	v_gene	j_gene	CDR3aa	CDR3nt
-	-	TRBV25-1	TRBJ1-4	CASSDSSNLAEKLFF	TGTGCCAGCAGTGACTCCTCGAACTTGGCTGAAAAACTGTTTTTT
-	few	TRBV11-2	TRBJ2-1	CASSLDLWQGSYNEQFF	TGTGCCAGCAGCTTAGATCTTTGGCAGGGGTCCTACAATGAGCAGTTCTTC
-	many	TRBV29-1	TRBJ2-3	CSVGDLIGPDTQYF	TGCAGCGTAGGTGACCTGATAGGCCCTGATACGCAGTATTTT
-	-	TRBV29-1	TRBJ2-7	CSVGQGGEQYF	TGCAGCGTTGGGCAGGGCGGCGAGCAGTACTTC
-	-	TRBV3-1	TRBJ2-7	CASSQEYGRVDEQYF	TGTGCCAGCAGCCAAGAATACGGCAGGGTCGACGAGCAGTACTTC
-	-	TRBV2	TRBJ2-1	CASSDLGAGNEQFF	TGTGCCAGCAGTGATCTGGGGGCGGGGAATGAGCAGTTCTTC
-	-	TRBV21-1	TRBJ2-3	CASSTEKGTTDTQYF	TGTGCCAGCAGCACCGAGAAAGGTACCACAGATACGCAGTATTTT
TRBD1	many	TRBV29-1	TRBJ2-7	CSVVGPGQFYEQYF	TGCAGCGTCGTGGGTCCGGGACAGTTTTATGAGCAGTACTTC
TRBD2	-	TRBV20-1	TRBJ2-7	CSARLAAAYEQYF	TGCAGTGCGAGACTAGCGGCCGCCTACGAGCAGTACTTC
-	few	TRBV12-3/TRBV12-4	TRBJ2-3	CASSFVRTVGGTDTQYF	TGTGCCAGCAGTTTCGTCCGGACAGTGGGCGGTACAGATACGCAGTATTTT
TRBD2	-	TRBV6-2/TRBV6-3	TRBJ2-7	CASSYDGGASYEQYF	TGTGCCAGCAGTTACGACGGGGGGGCCTCCTACGAGCAGTACTTC
-	-	TRBV24-1	TRBJ2-3	CATSDSRLGITQYF	TGTGCCACCAGTGATAGCCGACTGGGGATTACGCAGTATTTT
TRBD2	few	TRBV12-3/TRBV12-4	TRBJ2-3	CASSAPGTSPGDTQYF	TGTGCCAGCAGTGCCCCCGGGACTAGCCCCGGAGATACGCAGTATTTT
TRBD2	-	TRBV11-2	TRBJ2-2	CASSLGPSGLITGELFF	TGTGCCAGCAGCTTAGGTCCTAGCGGGCTTATCACCGGGGAGCTGTTTTTT
-	-	TRBV9	TRBJ1-3	CASSVGSGTGNTIYF	TGTGCCAGCAGCGTAGGGTCCGGGACTGGAAACACCATATATTTT
TRBD2	many	TRBV4-2	TRBJ2-1	CASSQGGGNEQFF	TGTGCCAGCAGCCAAGGGGGGGGGAATGAGCAGTTCTTC